The 21 T cell receptor beta chains below come from one sample, sequenced in a study of graft-versus-host responses after intestinal transplantation. Assay used: immunoSEQ multiplex PCR; TCRdb lists only in-frame clones, some missing. The repertoire holds approximately 93,000 clones, 85% to 95% seen once, with roughly 0.069% in the top ten. Their recognized antigens are unknown. The sample here was unstimulated CD8+ T cells sorted from spleen or lymph node cells, taken before transplant. All receptors come from a human donor who was the organ donor for an intestinal transplant.

Worth noting for this clone: The junction departs from germline at one end; a sequencing error may be responsible. The chain couples TRBV4-1 to TRBJ1-2; 8 bases agree with TRBD1. The CDR3 runs to 14 residues. The germline gives CDR1 MGHRA, CDR2 YSYEKL. The CDR3 loop is CASSPGTGNDGYTF. The DNA for the CDR3 is TGCGCCAGCAGCCCGGGGACAGGTAACGATGGCTACACCTTC.

V usage is TRBV5-6 and J usage is TRBJ2-6, with a tentative D call TRBD1 (6 bases). The CDR3 loop spans 15 amino acids. The V and J ends lost 5 bases and 0 bases respectively, with 9 bases between them. Germline V gene data show CDR1 as SGHDT and CDR2 as YYEEEE. This CDR3 reads CASSDRFSGANVLTF. In DNA form, the CDR3 reads TGTGCCAGCAGTGACAGGTTCTCTGGGGCCAACGTCCTGACTTTC. The variable domain in full, with the rest retrieved from reference TRBV5-6 and TRBJ2-6, is DAGVTQSPTHLIKTRGQQVTLRCSPKSGHDTVSWYQQALGQGPQFIFQYYEEEERQRGNFPDRFSGHQFPNYSSELNVNALLLGDSALYLCASSDRFSGANVLTFGAGSRLTVL.

The chain uses TRBV13 and TRBJ1-1; D is possibly TRBD1 (6 bases). Germline CDR1 is PRHDT and CDR2 is FYEKMQ (reference sequence). V dropped 3 bases and J dropped 10 bases, with 12 bases sitting between them. The CDR3 consists of 12 residues. The CDR3 spells CASSFESRGAFF. CDR3 coding DNA: TGTGCCAGCAGCTTCGAATCCAGGGGAGCTTTCTTT.

The rearrangement uses TRBV27 and TRBJ2-5, with 8 bases fitting TRBD1. The CDR3 contains 15 residues. CDR1 MNHEY and CDR2 SMNVEV come from the germline V gene (reference sequence). J gave up 6 bases and V 5 bases, and 11 bases lay outside the gene matches. Here the CDR3 DNA reads TGTGCCAGCAGTGGAGTAGGACAGGGCGAGAAGACCCAGTACTTC. Protein: CASSGVGQGEKTQYF.

The chain recombines TRBV27 with TRBJ1-1; D is perhaps TRBD1 (5 bases). The length of the CDR3 is 17 residues. CDR1 MNHEY and CDR2 SMNVEV come from the germline V gene (reference sequence). Trimming removed 6 bases from V and 2 bases from J, with 22 bases in between. CDR3 DNA sequence: TGTGCCAGCAGCCCCTCCCAGACAGTGATTGGCAACACTGAAGCTTTCTTT. It yields the protein CASSPSQTVIGNTEAFF.

The chain has TRBV6-1 and TRBJ2-7; D is undetermined. The CDR3 sequence is 15 residues long. Germline CDR1 MNHNS, CDR2 SASEGT. Deletions cut 3 bases from V and 0 bases from J, with 12 bases between. CDR3 DNA: TGTGCCAGCAGTGAGTGGGCCCCAGGCTCCTACGAGCAGTACTTC. Protein product: CASSEWAPGSYEQYF.

This clone has a handful of counts. This rearrangement joins TRBV5-6 to TRBJ1-5; D possibly corresponds to TRBD1 (5 bases). The CDR3 has 14 residues. Trimming left V 1 base short and J 5 bases short, with 10 bases between. Germline V gives CDR1 SGHDT, CDR2 YYEEEE. CDR3 sequence reads: CASSLQGIYQPQHF. The CDR3 DNA follows: TGTGCCAGCAGCTTGCAGGGAATTTATCAGCCCCAGCATTTT. Variable domain in full (rest from reference TRBV5-6 and TRBJ1-5): DAGVTQSPTHLIKTRGQQVTLRCSPKSGHDTVSWYQQALGQGPQFIFQYYEEEERQRGNFPDRFSGHQFPNYSSELNVNALLLGDSALYLCASSLQGIYQPQHFGDGTRLSIL.

The chain couples TRBV28 to TRBJ2-1; D might be TRBD2 (6 bases). The V and J ends lost 3 bases and 7 bases respectively, with 13 bases between them. CDR1 MDHEN and CDR2 SYDVKM come from the germline V gene. The CDR3 has 14 amino acids. The CDR3 loop is CASSFPGRGNEQFF. CDR3 coding DNA: TGTGCCAGCAGTTTCCCCGGGAGAGGGAATGAGCAGTTCTTC.

V gene TRBV28 combines with J gene TRBJ1-2, with 10 bases matching TRBD1. V lost 4 bases and J lost 4; bases outside the gene matches: 6. Germline V gene sequence: CDR1 MDHEN, CDR2 SYDVKM. This CDR3 is 15 amino acids long. The CDR3 region is CASSSVRQGAYGYTF. Written as DNA, the CDR3 is TGTGCCAGCAGTTCCGTTCGACAGGGGGCCTATGGCTACACCTTC.

V is TRBV7-8 and J is TRBJ1-5, with D possibly TRBD1 on 5 matching bases. Per the germline V gene, CDR1 is SGHVS and CDR2 is FQNEAQ. V lost 1 base and J 5 bases, leaving 15 bases between the germline ends. This CDR3 region has 16 residues. CDR3 nucleotides: TGTGCCAGCAGCTTAGTCAGCAGGGTGGAGTATCAGCCCCAGCATTTT. Amino acids: CASSLVSRVEYQPQHF. The full variable domain, its missing parts supplied by reference TRBV7-8 and TRBJ1-5, is GAGVSQSPRYKVAKRGQDVALRCDPISGHVSLFWYQQALGQGPEFLTYFQNEAQLDKSGLPSDRFFAERPEGSVSTLKIQRTQQEDSAVYLCASSLVSRVEYQPQHFGDGTRLSIL.

The chain employs TRBV9 and TRBJ1-2, with 9 bases identical to TRBD1. The germline CDR1 and CDR2 sequences are SGDLS and YYNGEE. This CDR3 region has 12 residues. With 2 bases clipped from V and 8 bases from J, the junction kept 1 base outside the gene matches. The CDR3, as DNA: TGTGCCAGCAGCGTTACAGGGGGCGGCTACACCTTC. It codes for CASSVTGGGYTF.

The J gene is TRBJ2-7, the V gene TRBV4-1; 7 bases fit TRBD1. Germline V lookup: CDR1 MGHRA, CDR2 YSYEKL. With 2 bases clipped from V and 2 bases from J, the junction kept 9 bases outside the gene matches. CDR3 length: 16 amino acids. CDR3 nucleotides: TGCGCCAGCAGCCAACCACCCGGGACAGATACCTACGAGCAGTACTTC. This gives the protein CASSQPPGTDTYEQYF.

This sequence joins TRBV2 and TRBJ2-1; 7 bases are a match to TRBD1. V shed 6 bases and J 6 bases; nucleotides not matched to a gene: 26. The length of the CDR3 is 20 residues. CDR1 and CDR2 (germline): SNHLY, FYNNEI. DNA of the CDR3: TGTGCCAGCAGCGTACGCGAGGGACAGCATATTCGGGAAGCCCTCAATGAGCAGTTCTTC. Its protein is CASSVREGQHIREALNEQFF.

The rearrangement links TRBV9 to TRBJ2-3, with 8 bases lining up with TRBD2. CDR1 SGDLS and CDR2 YYNGEE come from the germline V gene. Trimming cost V 1 base and J 3 bases; bases outside gene matches: 7. CDR3 size: 16 residues. CDR3 amino acids: CASSVSQRERTDTQYF. The DNA of the CDR3 is TGTGCCAGCAGCGTATCCCAGCGGGAGCGGACAGATACGCAGTATTTT. The variable domain in full, with the rest retrieved from reference TRBV9 and TRBJ2-3, is DSGVTQTPKHLITATGQRVTLRCSPRSGDLSVYWYQQSLDQGLQFLIQYYNGEERAKGNILERFSAQQFPDLHSELNLSSLELGDSALYFCASSVSQRERTDTQYFGPGTRLTVL.

The genes are TRBV6-4 and TRBJ2-7; TRBD2 aligns across 8 bases. The CDR3 covers 20 residues. The germline CDR1 and CDR2 sequences are MRHNA and SNTAGT. The V gene end was trimmed by 5 bases and the J gene end by 2 bases; junction bases not matched to a gene: 23. CDR3: CASSPALPSGSLGGTYEQYF. In DNA form, the CDR3 reads TGTGCCAGCAGTCCGGCTCTGCCCAGCGGGAGCCTTGGAGGGACCTACGAGCAGTACTTC.

This chain uses TRBV9 with TRBJ2-7, with D maybe TRBD2 (7 bases). Between the trimmed V and J ends, which lost 3 bases and 6 bases, there was a span of 19 bases. The germline CDR1 and CDR2 sequences are SGDLS and YYNGEE. The CDR3 extends over 15 amino acids. CDR3 sequence (DNA): TGTGCCAGCAGCGCAGTGGGGGGGGCAGGTGGCGAGCAGTACTTC. This encodes CASSAVGGAGGEQYF.

V usage is TRBV4-1 and J usage is TRBJ2-5; D ambiguous. V lost 1 base, J lost 2 bases, and 8 bases lay in between. The CDR3 contains 14 residues. Germline values: CDR1 MGHRA, CDR2 YSYEKL. The CDR3 DNA sequence: TGCGCCAGCAGCCAAGTATTCCTACAAGAGACCCAGTACTTC. Its protein is CASSQVFLQETQYF.

V gene TRBV4-1 combines with J gene TRBJ2-3; 11 bases are shared with TRBD2. This CDR3 is 19 amino acids long. V lost 1 base to trimming and J lost 8 bases; unmatched junction nucleotides: 17. CDR1 is MGHRA, CDR2 YSYEKL, per germline. The CDR3 nucleotides are TGCGCCAGCAGCCAAGGCACCATAGCGGGAGGGCCTATTACGGGTACGCAGTATTTT. It yields the protein CASSQGTIAGGPITGTQYF.

The sample holds a few counts of this clone. The rearrangement links TRBV4-1 to TRBJ1-2; D call uncertain. The CDR3 covers 15 residues. The V and J ends lost 1 base and 5 bases respectively, with 14 bases between them. Germline V gene data show CDR1 as MGHRA and CDR2 as YSYEKL. The CDR3 nucleotides are TGCGCCAGCAGCCAAGCAGCGGTCTTGGTTTATGGCTACACCTTC. Translated, it gives CASSQAAVLVYGYTF.

The genes are TRBV7-9 and TRBJ1-2; D is uncertain. V was clipped by 0 bases and J by 8 bases, with 13 bases between them. CDR1 SEHNR and CDR2 FQNEAQ come from the germline V gene (reference sequence). The CDR3 loop spans 14 amino acids. The CDR3 coding sequence is TGTGCCAGCAGCTTAGCGGGTGATTTCGGGGGCTACACCTTC. This codes for CASSLAGDFGGYTF.

In its sample, this clone was seen once. The chain combines TRBV4-2 with TRBJ2-3, with 10 nucleotides matching TRBD2. CDR1 LGHNA and CDR2 YNFKEQ come from the germline V gene. The ends lost 0 bases at V and 4 bases at J; junction bases unmatched: 28. The CDR3 totals 24 residues. In DNA form, the CDR3 reads TGTGCCAGCAGCCAAGATAAGGCGTCGTTAGGCCTGTCTTACCTAGCGGGAGACTCAGATACGCAGTATTTT. Amino acids: CASSQDKASLGLSYLAGDSDTQYF.